This T cell receptor (beta chain) is drawn from a study of shared clonotypes between healthy human individuals. Study details: Each donor contributed plates that comprised three CD4 naive, three CD4 memory, two CD8 naive and one CD8 memory.

CDR3 length equals 14 residues. Genomic DNA per cell subset filled all wells of several immunoSEQ plates. Sorted-subset replicate PCR reactions contained 150 to 200 ng DNA, corresponding to approximately 30,000 T cell genomes. Using immunoSEQ multiplex PCR, the repertoire was profiled, and TCRdb retains in-frame clones only, with some absent. The sample lists 2 million to 2.5 million clones, 93% occurring once. The study, taken as a whole, reports: Clonotype sharing across donors was expected to vary with sequencing depth.

A note on this clone: The antigen is undetermined.

V usage is TRBV21-1 and J usage is TRBJ2-5. TRBV21-1 is deemed a pseudogene. This clonotype was obtained from a man younger than 35 in good health. Some clones in this sample may be carry-over from other donors' samples. The sequenced sample consisted of naive CD4+ T cells from PBMCs. Subset specified: CD45RA+ positively selected. The CDR3: CASSWGKGLETQYF. In DNA, the CDR3 is TGTGCCAGCAGCTGGGGAAAAGGGTTGGAGACCCAGTACTTC.